This passage covers 16 T cell receptor beta chains from one sample sequenced in a study of cytomegalovirus exposure and HLA in healthy donors. The PCR ran on 60 Vbeta and 13 Jbeta primers. Method: immunoSEQ multiplex PCR; TCRdb's copy keeps in-frame clones and lacks some. The sample has under 250,000 clones; roughly 79% are singletons. The sample taken for sequencing was PBMCs. These receptors were obtained from a male donor in good health and CMV-seronegative.

The table lists this clone with a few counts. The chain uses TRBV29-1 and TRBJ1-2, with a tentative D call TRBD1 (6 bases). The CDR3 runs 14 residues. Germline loops: CDR1 SQVTM, CDR2 ANQGSEA. The V end lost 6 bases, the J end lost 3 bases, and 17 bases lay between the germline ends. CDR3 in amino acids: CSVRRGGSDYGYTF. The CDR3, as DNA: TGCAGCGTCCGACGGGGGGGCTCGGACTATGGCTACACCTTC.

This chain uses TRBV9 with TRBJ2-7, with D perhaps matching TRBD1 (5 bases). CDR1 and CDR2 from the germline V gene are SGDLS and YYNGEE. There are 14 residues in the CDR3. V dropped 0 bases and J dropped 3 bases, with 10 bases sitting between them. The CDR3 sequence: CASSVAGSDYEQYF. For the CDR3, the DNA is TGTGCCAGCAGCGTAGCAGGGTCGGACTACGAGCAGTACTTC.

The chain has TRBV6-1 and TRBJ2-2; D not certain. Deletions cut 4 bases from V and 1 base from J, with 7 bases between. There are 14 residues in the CDR3. Germline V gives CDR1 MNHNS, CDR2 SASEGT. The CDR3 nucleotides are TGTGCCAGCAGTGGTTCGGGGAACACCGGGGAGCTGTTTTTT. This sequence encodes CASSGSGNTGELFF.

CDR3 nucleotide sequence: TGTGCCATCAGTGCCGGGGACTACGAGCAGTACTTC. Protein: CAISAGDYEQYF. V and J are TRBV10-3 and TRBJ2-7, with D tentatively TRBD2 (5 bases). Germline values: CDR1 ENHRY, CDR2 SYGVKD. This CDR3 is built from 12 residues. The germline V and J ends were trimmed by 4 bases and 3 bases, with 7 bases remaining between them.

This clone was counted a few times. The CDR3 DNA reads as TGTGCCAGTAGGCCCGGGAACCAGCCCCAGCATTTT. Its translation: CASRPGNQPQHF. V and J are TRBV19 and TRBJ1-5; D gene unclear. The CDR3 has 12 residues. The ends were cut back, 6 bases at V and 7 bases at J, with 10 bases in the middle. Germline V lookup: CDR1 LNHDA, CDR2 SQIVND (reference sequence).

This chain uses TRBV5-1 with TRBJ1-2, with D possibly matching TRBD1 (6 bases). This CDR3 spans 14 amino acids. Germline CDR1 and CDR2: SGHRS and YFSETQ. Trimming shortened V by 0 bases and J by 8 bases, and 14 bases separated the two germline ends. The CDR3 spells CASSLAGSGDGYTF. The CDR3 bases are TGCGCCAGCAGCTTGGCCGGGTCAGGGGACGGCTACACCTTC.

The chain uses TRBV15 and TRBJ2-7, with D possibly being TRBD1 (5 bases). Germline V lookup: CDR1 LNHNV, CDR2 YYDKDF (reference sequence). V lost 1 base and J lost 2, with 12 bases in between. The length of the CDR3 is 15 residues. CDR3 bases: TGTGCCACCAGCAGAGCGACAGAGTATCCCTACGAGCAGTACTTC. Protein: CATSRATEYPYEQYF.

The chain recombines TRBV19 with TRBJ1-4, with D unresolved. The CDR3 spans 13 residues. V lost 4 bases and J 8 bases, leaving 11 bases between the germline ends. From germline, CDR1 is LNHDA and CDR2 SQIVND (reference sequence). For the CDR3, the DNA is TGTGCCAGTAGTACCTTCCCGGGGGAAAAACTGTTTTTT. This translates into CASSTFPGEKLFF.

The chain has TRBV11-3 and TRBJ2-7, with TRBD2 as a possible D gene (5 bases). Germline V gives CDR1 SGHNT, CDR2 YENEEA. The V and J ends lost 1 base and 2 bases respectively, with 9 bases between them. The CDR3 runs 14 residues. The CDR3 region is CASSLGRGTYEQYF. The CDR3 bases are TGTGCCAGCAGCTTAGGTCGGGGTACCTACGAGCAGTACTTC.

V is TRBV13 and J is TRBJ2-7; TRBD1 might be the D (5 bases). Trimming pared 1 base from V and 2 bases from J, leaving 12 bases between. This CDR3 has 15 amino acids. Per germline, CDR1 PRHDT and CDR2 FYEKMQ (reference sequence). CDR3 loop: CASSLVDRPPYEQYF. For the CDR3, the DNA is TGTGCCAGCAGCTTAGTCGACAGACCCCCCTACGAGCAGTACTTC.

The V call is TRBV5-4, the J call TRBJ2-7, with D uncertain. The V gene's germline CDR1 is SGHNT and CDR2 YYREEE (reference sequence). Trimming took 0 bases from V and 3 from J, leaving 4 bases between them. CDR3 length equals 12 residues. The CDR3 DNA follows: TGTGCCAGCAGCTTGGCCAACTACGAGCAGTACTTC. Protein sequence: CASSLANYEQYF.

This chain links TRBV7-9 with TRBJ2-1, with D hard to call. V was pared by 8 bases and J by 0 bases, with 5 bases between. Germline CDR1 SEHNR, CDR2 FQNEAQ (reference sequence). This CDR3 spans 12 amino acids. CDR3 sequence (DNA): TGTGCCAGCGTATTCTCCTACAATGAGCAGTTCTTC. Translated, it gives CASVFSYNEQFF.

The chain employs TRBV28 and TRBJ1-2; D unclear. V lost 3 bases and J lost 14, with 19 bases in between. CDR1 and CDR2 (germline): MDHEN, SYDVKM. This CDR3 spans 13 amino acids. DNA for the CDR3: TGTGCCAGCAGTTTGTGGTCTTCCCTGGGAGGGACCTTC. Amino acids: CASSLWSSLGGTF.

This clone was seen only once. J is TRBJ2-5 and V is TRBV11-3; perhaps TRBD2 as D (6 bases). Germline-derived CDR1 and CDR2 are SGHNT and YENEEA. Trimming cost V 2 bases and J 5 bases, with 12 bases left between them. This CDR3 contains 14 residues. The CDR3 protein is CASSLLRGGETQYF. The CDR3 DNA is TGTGCCAGCAGCTTATTGCGGGGAGGTGAGACCCAGTACTTC.

This rearrangement joins TRBV2 to TRBJ2-7; TRBD2 aligns across 9 bases. With V trimmed by 4 bases and J by 0 bases, 4 bases remained unmatched. The CDR3 runs 15 residues. Germline CDR1 and CDR2: SNHLY and FYNNEI. The CDR3 loop reads CASSGGLARSYEQYF. For the CDR3, the DNA is TGTGCCAGCAGTGGAGGACTAGCGCGCTCCTACGAGCAGTACTTC.

CDR3 sequence reads: CASSSGGGGINQPQHF. DNA for the CDR3: TGCGCCAGCAGCAGCGGGGGAGGGGGGATCAATCAGCCCCAGCATTTT. The chain carries TRBV5-1 and TRBJ1-5, with D possibly TRBD1 on 6 matching bases. From germline, CDR1 is SGHRS and CDR2 YFSETQ. V shed 4 bases and J shed 3 bases, with 17 bases lying between them. CDR3 length equals 16 residues. Full variable domain (missing parts from reference TRBV5-1 and TRBJ1-5): KAGVTQTPRYLIKTRGQQVTLSCSPISGHRSVSWYQQTPGQGLQFLFEYFSETQRNKGNFPGRFSGRQFSNSRSEMNVSTLELGDSALYLCASSSGGGGINQPQHFGDGTRLSIL.